This TCR beta chain came from a study of blood T cell repertoires in COVID-19. Per the original methods: Estimation of nucleated cell counts relied on the amplification of reference gene primers. TCRdb's copy holds only in-frame clones and misses some; the assay was immunoSEQ multiplex PCR. For V, J and clone size, that table is used; D and trimming come from the DNA. The sample yields some 300,000 clones, 65% to 90% seen once. There are 16 residues in the CDR3. With 4 bases clipped from V and 6 bases from J, the junction kept 9 bases outside the gene matches. The germline gives CDR1 SGHNT, CDR2 YYREEE (reference sequence). Participants were aged about 18 to 100 years from some 24 US areas. Donors in Cohort 3 who had recovered were those with two negative PCRs, healthcare professional clearance, or resolution of their symptoms.

The J gene is TRBJ2-1, the V gene TRBV5-4; 11 bases line up with TRBD2. Sequenced input: PBMCs or T cells enriched from blood (not recorded which). The TCR was taken from a man aged 30 to 45 who had recovered from COVID-19. CDR3 loop: CASSTRLAGTPNEQFF. The CDR3 DNA sequence: TGTGCCAGCAGCACCCGACTAGCGGGGACCCCCAATGAGCAGTTCTTC. Supplemented by reference TRBV5-4 and TRBJ2-1, the full variable domain reads ETGVTQSPTHLIKTRGQQVTLRCSSQSGHNTVSWYQQALGQGPQFIFQYYREEENGRGNFPPRFSGLQFPNYSSELNVNALELDDSALYLCASSTRLAGTPNEQFFGPGTRLTVL.